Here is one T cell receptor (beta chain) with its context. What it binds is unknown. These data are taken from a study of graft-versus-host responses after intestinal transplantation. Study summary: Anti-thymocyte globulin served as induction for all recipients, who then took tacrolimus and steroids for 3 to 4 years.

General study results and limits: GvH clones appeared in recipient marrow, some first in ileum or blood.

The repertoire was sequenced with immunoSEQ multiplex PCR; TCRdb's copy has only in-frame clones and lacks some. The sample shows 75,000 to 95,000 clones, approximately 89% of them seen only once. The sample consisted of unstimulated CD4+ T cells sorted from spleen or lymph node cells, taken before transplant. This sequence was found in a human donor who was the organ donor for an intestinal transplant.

The CDR3 region is CASSLNRGHEQYF. The CDR3 DNA reads TGTGCCAGCAGCTTGAACAGGGGGCACGAGCAGTACTTC. The chain links TRBV7-3 to TRBJ2-7; 9 bases are a match to TRBD1. The length of the CDR3 is 13 residues. Germline V gene sequence: CDR1 SGHTA, CDR2 FQGTGA. V lost 3 bases to trimming and J lost 5 bases; unmatched junction nucleotides: 2.